Listed here are 12 T cell receptor beta chains from one sample, sequenced in a study of blood T cells in healthy people across ages. A J-beta primer mix and a sample-barcoded 5' primer were used in a second PCR of roughly 6 to 12 cycles. TCRdb fed the 5' RACE reads into MiXCR, producing one record per CDR3 protein. Of 800,000 to 1,000,000 distinct CDR3 sequences in the sample, roughly 43% were seen once. The sequenced sample consisted of blood. The source of these receptors is a man aged 25 to 45 in good health.

The V call is TRBV10-3, the J call TRBJ2-1, with TRBD2 matching over 8 bases. CDR3 length: 16 amino acids. Germline V gene lookup returns CDR1 ENHRY and CDR2 SYGVKD. Unmatched junction bases numbered 7, after V lost 4 bases and J lost 2 bases. As DNA, the CDR3 is TGTGCCATCAGTGCCGGGGGGGGGCCTACCTACAATGAGCAGTTCTTC. Amino acid sequence: CAISAGGGPTYNEQFF.

The genes are TRBV9 and TRBJ2-7, with 9 bases fitting TRBD1. Germline V CDR1 and CDR2: SGDLS, YYNGEE. V trimming: 0 bases; J trimming: 2 bases; junction bases outside the gene matches: 6. The CDR3 consists of 16 residues. The CDR3 DNA reads as TGTGCCAGCAGCGTAGATGGACAGGGGACAACCTACGAGCAGTACTTC. Translating it yields CASSVDGQGTTYEQYF.

The genes are TRBV5-1 and TRBJ2-1; TRBD1 aligns across 9 bases. This CDR3 has 13 residues. Germline V gives CDR1 SGHRS, CDR2 YFSETQ. V lost 7 bases to trimming and J lost 7 bases; unmatched junction nucleotides: 6. CDR3 nucleotide sequence: TGCGCCAGCGTTAGACAGGGGGAAAATGAGCAGTTCTTC. Amino acid sequence: CASVRQGENEQFF.

CDR3 sequence (DNA): TGTGCCAGCAGTTACCCGACAAGGCAAGAGACCCAGTACTTC. Residues: CASSYPTRQETQYF. The J gene is TRBJ2-5, the V gene TRBV6-2 or TRBV6-3; D is ambiguous. Germline lookup yields CDR1 MNHEY and CDR2 SVGEGT. The V gene lost 2 bases and the J gene lost 2 bases, with 9 bases spanning the gap. The CDR3 loop spans 14 amino acids.

The chain recombines TRBV6-5 with TRBJ2-1; tentatively, D is TRBD2 (6 bases). V lost 2 bases and J 3 bases, leaving 14 bases between the germline ends. Germline assignment: CDR1 MNHEY and CDR2 SVGAGI. The CDR3 spans 16 residues. The CDR3 region has the DNA TGTGCCAGCAGTTACAATCACGGGGGAGTCTACAATGAGCAGTTCTTC. Translation gives CASSYNHGGVYNEQFF.

CDR3 bases: TGTGCCAGCAGCCCATCAGACATCTCCTACGAGCAGTACTTC. This sequence encodes CASSPSDISYEQYF. The gene calls are TRBV7-2 and TRBJ2-7; D unclear. There are 14 residues in the CDR3. Trimming shortened V by 5 bases and J by 0 bases, and 11 bases separated the two germline ends. From germline, CDR1 is SGHTA and CDR2 FQGNSA.

In this sample, this clonotype turned up a few times. The J gene is TRBJ1-1, the V gene TRBV4-3; the D is unclear. CDR3 length: 16 amino acids. The V gene's germline CDR1 is LGHNA and CDR2 YSLEER. The V end lost 0 bases, the J end lost 4 bases, and 15 bases lay between the germline ends. In nucleotides, the CDR3 is TGCGCCAGCAGCCAAGAGGCGGCGGCATGGGGCACTGAAGCTTTCTTT. This sequence encodes CASSQEAAAWGTEAFF.

The chain joins TRBV4-1 to TRBJ2-5; D is unclear. The last part of the DNA fits TRBJ2-7 better; the J call may be wrong. CDR3 length: 14 amino acids. The germline gives CDR1 MGHRA, CDR2 YSYEKL. The DNA for the CDR3 is TGCGCCAGCAGCCTCAACCTTGGGTTTTACGAGCAGTACTTC. Protein product: CASSLNLGFYEQYF.

This clonotype was seen just once. This sequence joins TRBV5-1 and TRBJ2-3; TRBD2 might be the D (6 bases). The CDR3 length is 16 residues. V was clipped by 4 bases and J by 0 bases, with 15 bases between them. Germline CDR1 SGHRS, CDR2 YFSETQ. DNA for the CDR3: TGCGCCAGCAGCGGGGGGATAGGACGAAGCACAGATACGCAGTATTTT. This sequence encodes CASSGGIGRSTDTQYF.

The rearrangement joins TRBV29-1 to TRBJ1-2; D gene ambiguous. CDR1 is SQVTM and CDR2 is ANQGSEA in the germline V gene. The CDR3 has 11 residues. The V gene lost 6 bases and the J gene lost 4 bases, with 9 bases spanning the gap. The CDR3 nucleotides read TGCAGCGTGGTGGCTGTCTATGGCTACACCTTC. Encoded protein: CSVVAVYGYTF.

This chain links TRBV7-9 with TRBJ2-5, with D possibly TRBD2 on 6 matching bases. The V end lost 0 bases, the J end lost 4 bases, and 15 bases lay between the germline ends. Germline values: CDR1 SEHNR, CDR2 FQNEAQ (reference sequence). The CDR3 totals 16 residues. The CDR3 nucleotides read TGTGCCAGCAGCTTAGCTTTCGGGGGTGGGCGAGAGACCCAGTACTTC. Amino acids: CASSLAFGGGRETQYF.

This clonotype showed up many times. This may stem from a read error, because a much larger clone lies one nucleotide away. The chain links TRBV15 to TRBJ2-1; TRBD2 might be the D (6 bases). The end of the DNA aligns better with TRBJ2-7, so the J call may be wrong. CDR3 length equals 15 residues. Germline CDR1 is LNHNV and CDR2 is YYDKDF (reference sequence). This CDR3 is CATSREGDSYNEQYF. The DNA for the CDR3 is TGTGCCACCAGCAGAGAAGGGGACTCCTACAATGAGCAGTACTTC.